Each of the 32 T cell receptor beta chains below was sequenced from the same sample in a study of CD8+CD57+ T cells in acquired aplastic anemia. Profiles of TCR beta VDJ and CDR3 were generated from a genomic DNA template. One entry per CDR3 protein, called by TCRdb with MiXCR from the reads. The table has around 220,000 distinct CDR3 sequences, roughly 50% seen once. Flow cytometry had shown expanded CD8+CD57+ cells in the patients chosen for sequencing. The sequenced material came from sorted CD4+, CD8+, or CD8+CD57+ T cells (not recorded which) from PBMCs. These receptors were collected from a human donor with aplastic anemia.

The V and J genes are TRBV15 and TRBJ2-7, with 8 bases that match TRBD2. With 8 bases clipped from V and 5 bases from J, the junction kept 8 bases outside the gene matches. CDR1 is LNHNV and CDR2 is YYDKDF in the germline V gene (reference sequence). The length of the CDR3 is 13 residues. The CDR3, as DNA: TGTGCCACCCAACGGGAGGGGGGTGACGAGCAGTACTTC. It encodes CATQREGGDEQYF.

This rearrangement joins TRBV5-6 to TRBJ2-7; D is undetermined. The CDR3 contains 14 residues. Germline-derived CDR1 and CDR2 are SGHDT and YYEEEE. The germline V and J ends were trimmed by 4 bases and 2 bases, with 13 bases remaining between them. The DNA of the CDR3 is TGTGCCAGCAGCCCTCGCTTCAGCGCCTACGAGCAGTACTTC. The encoded protein is CASSPRFSAYEQYF.

The chain recombines TRBV15 with TRBJ1-2; TRBD1 aligns across 7 bases. The CDR3 is 12 residues long. Germline values: CDR1 LNHNV, CDR2 YYDKDF (reference sequence). With V trimmed by 5 bases and J by 4 bases, 1 base remained unmatched. For the CDR3, the DNA is TGTGCCACCAGCGGGGACAGCTATGGCTACACCTTC. Amino acids: CATSGDSYGYTF.

In this sample, this clonotype turned up many times. This rearrangement joins TRBV20-1 to TRBJ2-7; 11 bases line up with TRBD2. With V trimmed by 6 bases and J by 3 bases, 4 bases remained unmatched. From germline, CDR1 is DFQATT and CDR2 SNEGSKA (reference sequence). The CDR3 loop spans 13 amino acids. The CDR3 sequence: CSAPLAGGYEQYF. CDR3 DNA sequence: TGCAGTGCACCCCTAGCGGGGGGCTACGAGCAGTACTTC.

This clonotype was seen many times. The gene calls are TRBV2 and TRBJ2-7, with TRBD2 identical over 8 bases. Germline values: CDR1 SNHLY, CDR2 FYNNEI. V shed 7 bases and J 6 bases; nucleotides not matched to a gene: 11. The CDR3 totals 14 residues. CDR3 loop: CASKAGGLYFEQYF. The DNA for the CDR3 is TGTGCCAGCAAGGCGGGGGGCCTATACTTCGAGCAGTACTTC. Using reference TRBV2 and TRBJ2-7 for the parts outside the CDR3, the full variable domain is EPEVTQTPSHQVTQMGQEVILRCVPISNHLYFYWYRQILGQKVEFLVSFYNNEISEKSEIFDDQFSVERPDGSNFTLKIRSTKLEDSAMYFCASKAGGLYFEQYFGPGTRLTVT.

The chain couples TRBV25-1 to TRBJ2-3; D may match TRBD1 or TRBD2 (6 bases each). The germline gives CDR1 MGHDK, CDR2 SYGVNS. The CDR3 has 18 amino acids. V was clipped by 3 bases and J by 0 bases, with 19 bases between them. The CDR3 DNA sequence: TGTGCCAGCAGTGACCCCGGGGGCGAAGCGTCGAGCACAGATACGCAGTATTTT. The encoded protein is CASSDPGGEASSTDTQYF.

This rearrangement joins TRBV30 to TRBJ1-6; weak D call: TRBD1 (5 bases). Germline loops: CDR1 GTSNPN, CDR2 SVGIG (reference sequence). Trimming stripped 0 bases from V and 2 bases from J, with 14 bases between. The CDR3 is 17 residues long. CDR3 region: CAWSVRQKSTYNSPLHF. Here the CDR3 DNA reads TGTGCCTGGAGTGTAAGACAGAAATCGACCTATAATTCACCCCTCCACTTT.

Here the CDR3 DNA reads TGCAGCCAGACTAGCGGGGACTACGAGCAGTACTTC. The encoded protein is CSQTSGDYEQYF. The chain links TRBV29-1 to TRBJ2-7, with TRBD2 matching 11 bases. The CDR3 contains 12 residues. Germline lookup yields CDR1 SQVTM and CDR2 ANQGSEA. Losses at the gene ends were 8 bases for V and 3 bases for J; bases not matched to a gene: 3.

This clonotype was recorded at least ten times. The CDR3 DNA is TGTGCCAGCCAGCGGAACTCTGGAAACACCATATATTTT. This sequence encodes CASQRNSGNTIYF. The chain couples TRBV5-4 to TRBJ1-3; no reliable D call. This CDR3 has 13 residues. V lost 7 bases and J 0 bases, leaving 8 bases between the germline ends. From germline, CDR1 is SGHNT and CDR2 YYREEE (reference sequence).

Turning to this clonotype: Since a much larger clone is just one base distant, this may be a read error. V is TRBV4-1 and J is TRBJ1-4, with 7 nucleotides matching TRBD1. In germline, CDR1 is MGHRA, CDR2 YSYEKL. V lost 4 bases and J lost 8; bases outside the gene matches: 10. This CDR3 contains 15 residues. Here the CDR3 DNA reads TGCGCCAGCAGCCCGGCGGGACAGTCGACGGAAAAACTGTTTTTT. Encoded protein: CASSPAGQSTEKLFF.

This clonotype was seen ten or more times. The chain is built from TRBV2 and TRBJ2-1, with D maybe TRBD2 (6 bases). Trimming removed 8 bases at V and 2 bases at J, with 7 bases between. The V gene's germline CDR1 is SNHLY and CDR2 FYNNEI. The length of the CDR3 is 12 residues. Written as DNA, the CDR3 is TGTGCCAGCGGGGGGACCTACAATGAGCAGTTCTTC. It codes for CASGGTYNEQFF.

The chain links TRBV3-1 to TRBJ2-2, with 7 bases that match TRBD1. The V gene end was trimmed by 4 bases and the J gene end by 4 bases; junction bases not matched to a gene: 6. The CDR3 runs 15 residues. Germline CDR1 LGHDT, CDR2 YNNKEL (reference sequence). Written as DNA, the CDR3 is TGTGCCAGCAGCCCGCTGGACAGGAGCACCGGGGAGCTGTTTTTT. It is translated as CASSPLDRSTGELFF. The full variable domain, its missing parts supplied by reference TRBV3-1 and TRBJ2-2, is DTAVSQTPKYLVTQMGNDKSIKCEQNLGHDTMYWYKQDSKKFLKIMFSYNNKELIINETVPNRFSPKSPDKAHLNLHINSLELGDSAVYFCASSPLDRSTGELFFGEGSRLTVL.

Turning to this clonotype: This sequence may be a read error, since a much larger clone differs from it by one base. The gene calls are TRBV7-6 and TRBJ1-5, with 9 bases fitting TRBD1. The germline gives CDR1 SGHVS, CDR2 FNYEAQ. CDR3 length equals 16 residues. CDR3 in amino acids: CVSSLGTGIGNQPQHF. DNA of the CDR3: TGTGTCAGCAGCTTAGGGACAGGGATCGGCAATCAGCCCCAGCATTTT.

Ten or more counts support this clonotype. The genes are TRBV7-2 and TRBJ2-7, with D uncertain. Germline V lookup: CDR1 SGHTA, CDR2 FQGNSA. V was shortened by 3 bases and J by 2 bases, with 5 bases between the two germline ends. The CDR3 extends over 12 amino acids. Here the CDR3 reads CASSLTTYEQYF. CDR3 bases: TGTGCCAGCAGCTTGACAACCTACGAGCAGTACTTC.

This chain joins TRBV19 and TRBJ2-5; 8 bases agree with TRBD1. V trimming: 4 bases; J trimming: 5 bases; junction bases outside the gene matches: 9. CDR3 length: 15 residues. Germline-derived CDR1 and CDR2 are LNHDA and SQIVND (reference sequence). This CDR3 is CASSTTGGWKETQYF. The CDR3 DNA follows: TGTGCCAGTAGTACAACAGGGGGATGGAAGGAGACCCAGTACTTC.

This clonotype was counted only a few times. The V gene is TRBV28, the J gene TRBJ1-6; D is perhaps TRBD1 (6 bases). CDR1 and CDR2 from the germline V gene are MDHEN and SYDVKM. The CDR3 contains 16 residues. With 5 bases removed from V and 5 bases from J, the gap between germline ends came to 16 bases. The CDR3 coding sequence is TGTGCCAGCAGTGGTCTTCCAGAGGGGGATAATTCACCCCTCCACTTT. It specifies CASSGLPEGDNSPLHF.

The chain is built from TRBV20-1 and TRBJ2-2; D is ambiguous. Germline CDR1 and CDR2: DFQATT and SNEGSKA (reference sequence). The CDR3 contains 10 residues. V was trimmed by 3 bases and J by 7 bases, leaving 3 bases between them. CDR3 sequence reads: CSASSGELFF. In DNA, the CDR3 is TGCAGTGCTAGTAGCGGGGAGCTGTTTTTT.

This clonotype was observed at least ten times. The CDR3 loop reads CASRGPGQNSPLHF. In DNA, the CDR3 is TGTGCCAGCAGGGGACCGGGCCAAAATTCACCCCTCCACTTT. This chain joins TRBV2 and TRBJ1-6, with D possibly being TRBD1 (5 bases). The CDR3 is 14 residues long. CDR1 SNHLY and CDR2 FYNNEI come from the germline V gene. The V end lost 6 bases, the J end lost 7 bases, and 13 bases lay between the germline ends.

The sample holds a few counts of this clonotype. V gene TRBV7-2 combines with J gene TRBJ1-2, with 7 bases fitting TRBD1. Germline values: CDR1 SGHTA, CDR2 FQGNSA. With V trimmed by 11 bases and J by 2 bases, 11 bases remained unmatched. The CDR3 has 14 residues. The chain's CDR3 is CAWKGGGGNYGYTF. As DNA, the CDR3 is TGTGCCTGGAAAGGGGGCGGAGGGAACTATGGCTACACCTTC.

This clonotype appeared a few times. The V and J genes are TRBV28 and TRBJ2-1, with unresolved D. This CDR3 has 14 residues. Germline V gives CDR1 MDHEN, CDR2 SYDVKM. Trimming stripped 5 bases from V and 1 base from J, with 9 bases between. The CDR3 reads CASSPTRSYNEQFF. CDR3 sequence (DNA): TGTGCCAGCAGTCCCACCCGATCCTACAATGAGCAGTTCTTC.

This clonotype was counted ten times or more. This chain joins TRBV5-4 and TRBJ2-3, with 12 positions matching TRBD2. The CDR3 runs to 16 residues. J lost 3 bases, V lost 3 bases, and 5 bases had no gene match. Germline CDR1 is SGHNT and CDR2 is YYREEE (reference sequence). CDR3 residues: CASSSVTSGGTDTQYF. The CDR3 region has the DNA TGTGCCAGCAGCTCGGTGACTAGCGGGGGAACAGATACGCAGTATTTT.

In this sample, this clonotype turned up once. The chain joins TRBV20-1 to TRBJ2-5; maybe TRBD2 (5 bases). Germline CDR1 reads DFQATT; CDR2 reads SNEGSKA (reference sequence). With 3 bases removed from V and 1 base from J, the gap between germline ends came to 18 bases. CDR3 length: 16 amino acids. The CDR3 region is CSASPIAGVPQETQYF. In DNA form, the CDR3 reads TGCAGTGCTAGCCCCATTGCGGGCGTACCCCAAGAGACCCAGTACTTC.

The V and J genes are TRBV7-9 and TRBJ2-1; 7 nucleotides align to TRBD1. There are 15 residues in the CDR3. J lost 8 bases, V lost 1 base, and 8 bases had no gene match. Germline assignment: CDR1 SEHNR and CDR2 FQNEAQ (reference sequence). The CDR3 nucleotides read TGTGCCAGCAGCTTAGAGGGGGCCAGAGGTGATGAGCAGTTCTTC. Amino acids: CASSLEGARGDEQFF.

V usage is TRBV15 and J usage is TRBJ1-1, with unresolved D. There are 12 residues in the CDR3. From germline, CDR1 is LNHNV and CDR2 YYDKDF (reference sequence). V lost 4 bases and J lost 5, with 8 bases in between. Written as DNA, the CDR3 is TGTGCCACCAGCATACGAGGGACTGAAGCTTTCTTT. Amino acid sequence: CATSIRGTEAFF.

The rearrangement uses TRBV7-6 and TRBJ2-6, with D possibly called TRBD1 or TRBD2 (5 bases each). The ends were cut back, 5 bases at V and 2 bases at J, with 7 bases in the middle. The CDR3 length is 14 residues. The V gene's germline CDR1 is SGHVS and CDR2 FNYEAQ. The CDR3 coding sequence is TGTGCCAGCAGCCAGGGACCTGGGGCCAACGTCCTGACTTTC. Its protein is CASSQGPGANVLTF. Using reference TRBV7-6 and TRBJ2-6 for the parts outside the CDR3, the full variable domain is GAGVSQSPRYKVTKRGQDVALRCDPISGHVSLYWYRQALGQGPEFLTYFNYEAQQDKSGLPNDRFSAERPEGSISTLTIQRTEQRDSAMYRCASSQGPGANVLTFGAGSRLTVL.

This clonotype was counted many times. This chain connects TRBV6-4 to TRBJ1-2, with 7 bases that match TRBD1. The CDR3 is 14 amino acids. CDR1 is MRHNA, CDR2 SNTAGT, per germline. V lost 2 bases, J lost 8 bases, and 8 bases stayed unmatched. The CDR3 protein is CASSDEGARGGYTF. CDR3 in DNA: TGTGCCAGCAGTGACGAGGGGGCTCGTGGGGGCTACACCTTC.

In this sample, this clonotype turned up a few times. Without the conserved terminal phenylalanine or tryptophan, this CDR3 likely stems from a read error. The limits of the CDR3 on the DNA are not certain, so only TCRdb's listed CDR3 is given. This chain uses TRBV20-1 with TRBJ1-1. Germline lookup yields CDR1 DFQATT and CDR2 SNEGSKA (reference sequence). The CDR3 has 10 amino acids, counting both end residues. This CDR3 reads CSAPRSRGAG.

The chain employs TRBV20-1 and TRBJ1-4; perhaps TRBD1 as D (6 bases). The CDR3 covers 12 residues. Germline values: CDR1 DFQATT, CDR2 SNEGSKA (reference sequence). Deletions cut 8 bases from V and 4 bases from J, with 11 bases between. CDR3 amino acids: CSTGAGNEKLFF. The CDR3 coding sequence is TGCAGTACGGGGGCGGGTAATGAAAAACTGTTTTTT.

This clonotype was seen ten or more times. The gene calls are TRBV7-9 and TRBJ1-1; D is uncertain. This CDR3 comprises 14 residues. The V and J ends lost 1 base and 3 bases respectively, with 9 bases between them. Germline CDR1 SEHNR, CDR2 FQNEAQ (reference sequence). CDR3 DNA sequence: TGTGCCAGCAGCTTAGTTACCCGAGACACTGAAGCTTTCTTT. Its protein is CASSLVTRDTEAFF. The variable domain in full, with the rest retrieved from reference TRBV7-9 and TRBJ1-1, is DTGVSQNPRHKITKRGQNVTFRCDPISEHNRLYWYRQTLGQGPEFLTYFQNEAQLEKSRLLSDRFSAERPKGSFSTLEIQRTEQGDSAMYLCASSLVTRDTEAFFGQGTRLTVV.

V and J are TRBV20-1 and TRBJ2-7; 11 nucleotides match TRBD1. V shed 1 base and J 3 bases; nucleotides not matched to a gene: 2. CDR3 size: 14 residues. Germline CDR1 DFQATT, CDR2 SNEGSKA (reference sequence). This CDR3 is CSARGGQGDYEQYF. The CDR3, as DNA: TGCAGTGCTAGAGGGGGACAGGGGGACTACGAGCAGTACTTC.

This rearrangement joins TRBV29-1 to TRBJ1-2; D not resolved. Trimming stripped 4 bases from V and 1 base from J, with 16 bases between. Germline CDR1 reads SQVTM; CDR2 reads ANQGSEA. The CDR3 sequence is 15 residues long. The CDR3 protein is CSVVAQDALNYGYTF. For the CDR3, the DNA is TGCAGCGTTGTGGCCCAGGACGCTCTTAACTATGGCTACACCTTC.

This sequence joins TRBV7-2 and TRBJ2-7; maybe TRBD1 (5 bases). Trimming removed 0 bases from V and 5 bases from J, with 5 bases in between. CDR1 is SGHTA, CDR2 FQGNSA, per germline. The CDR3 consists of 12 residues. The CDR3 loop is CASSLAGHEQYF. The CDR3 DNA reads as TGTGCCAGCAGCTTAGCGGGGCACGAGCAGTACTTC.